These T cell receptor beta chains were read from a single sample in a study of blood T cell repertoires in COVID-19. Sequenced by immunoSEQ multiplex PCR; TCRdb stores in-frame clones only, minus some. The data show about 320,000 clones, under 95% seen once. The sequencing input was PBMCs or T cells enriched from blood (not recorded which). These receptors came from a man aged 55 to 69 who had recovered from COVID-19. CDR3s include the opening cysteine and the closing phenylalanine or tryptophan. The D gene is left open where the match is weak. Size tells how often a clone was seen (once, few, many) or the class of an expanded clone, and some rows leave it out.

d_gene	v_gene	j_gene	abundance	len	CDR3aa	CDR3nt
TRBD1	TRBV19	TRBJ1-5	once	12	CASGTVNQPQHF	TGTGCCAGTGGGACAGTAAATCAGCCCCAGCATTTT
.	TRBV27	TRBJ2-7	few	14	CASSEPGLAYEQYF	TGTGCCAGCAGTGAACCGGGACTGGCGTACGAGCAGTACTTC
TRBD1	TRBV10-3	TRBJ1-1	few	15	CAILGQGARGTEAFF	TGTGCCATCCTTGGACAGGGGGCGCGGGGCACTGAAGCTTTCTTT
.	TRBV5-6	TRBJ1-1	.	13	CASRQQEYTEAFF	TGTGCCAGCAGGCAACAAGAATACACTGAAGCTTTCTTT
.	TRBV6-2/TRBV6-3	TRBJ1-5	.	15	CASSAWGGGNQPQHF	TGTGCCAGCAGTGCGTGGGGAGGAGGCAATCAGCCCCAGCATTTT
.	TRBV18	TRBJ1-5	.	16	CASSNQPTSGNQPQHF	TGTGCCAGCTCCAATCAACCGACATCTGGCAATCAGCCCCAGCATTTT
TRBD2	TRBV11-2	TRBJ2-1	once	15	CASSSGGLAYNEQFF	TGTGCCAGCAGCTCAGGGGGACTAGCGTACAATGAGCAGTTCTTC
.	TRBV3-1/TRBV3-2	TRBJ1-6	.	17	CASSQGQLTSYNSPLHF	TGTGCCAGCAGCCAAGGACAGCTGACCTCCTATAATTCACCCCTCCACTTT
TRBD2	TRBV27	TRBJ2-1	.	18	CASSFPGLAGRGYNEQFF	TGTGCCAGCAGTTTCCCGGGACTAGCGGGGAGGGGTTACAATGAGCAGTTCTTC
.	TRBV7-3	TRBJ2-3	.	15	CASSKQGDRTDTQYF	TGTGCCAGCAGCAAACAGGGTGACCGCACAGATACGCAGTATTTT
TRBD2	TRBV27	TRBJ2-5	.	16	CASGGPLAGNSETQYF	TGTGCCAGTGGGGGGCCGCTAGCGGGGAATTCAGAGACCCAGTACTTC
.	TRBV19	TRBJ1-1	.	12	CASTGGNTEAFF	TGTGCCAGTACGGGGGGAAACACTGAAGCTTTCTTT
.	TRBV7-8	TRBJ1-5	.	14	CASSLVSSNQPQHF	TGTGCCAGCAGCTTAGTCTCTAGCAATCAGCCCCAGCATTTT
.	TRBV2	TRBJ2-7	.	16	CASSDDPGVGGYEQYF	TGTGCCAGCAGTGATGACCCGGGAGTTGGAGGATACGAGCAGTACTTC
.	TRBV6-2/TRBV6-3	TRBJ1-5	.	21	CASSWVHSGAGADYSNQPQHF	TGTGCCAGCAGTTGGGTCCACTCCGGGGCAGGGGCAGACTATAGCAATCAGCCCCAGCATTTT
TRBD1	TRBV19	TRBJ1-6	.	18	CASSIPPWDRGPQAPLHF	TGTGCCAGTAGTATCCCCCCCTGGGACAGGGGACCTCAGGCACCCCTCCACTTT
TRBD1	TRBV18	TRBJ1-1	once	13	CASLQGTFNEAFF	TGTGCCAGCTTACAGGGGACTTTTAATGAAGCTTTCTTT
.	TRBV19	TRBJ1-5	few	14	CASSIRAGVQPQHF	TGTGCCAGTAGTATCAGGGCTGGCGTTCAGCCCCAGCATTTT
.	TRBV28	TRBJ1-2	.	15	CASSLQRGLGYGYTF	TGTGCCAGCAGTTTACAACGGGGTCTCGGCTATGGCTACACCTTC
.	TRBV6-1	TRBJ1-2	.	14	CASSEAATGYGYTF	TGTGCCAGCAGTGAAGCAGCCACAGGGTATGGCTACACCTTC
TRBD2	TRBV5-1	TRBJ2-7	.	21	CASSPSLLQAPSSGRSYEQYF	TGCGCCAGCAGCCCCAGCTTATTACAGGCCCCGTCTAGCGGGAGGAGCTACGAGCAGTACTTC
.	TRBV6-2/TRBV6-3	TRBJ2-7	few	11	CASSPLFEQYF	TGTGCCAGCAGCCCCCTGTTCGAGCAGTACTTC
.	TRBV5-4	TRBJ2-2	.	15	CASSPYGTNTGELFF	TGTGCCAGCAGCCCCTACGGGACTAACACCGGGGAGCTGTTTTTT
.	TRBV7-9	TRBJ1-6	few	12	CASSFSSSPLHF	TGTGCCAGCAGCTTTTCATCCTCACCCCTCCACTTT
.	TRBV7-2	TRBJ2-2	.	16	CASSPRAGRSTGELFF	TGTGCCAGCAGCCCTCGGGCAGGGCGTAGTACCGGGGAGCTGTTTTTT
TRBD2	TRBV4-1	TRBJ2-7	.	14	CASSRAGGSYEQYF	TGCGCCAGCAGCCGAGCGGGGGGTAGCTACGAGCAGTACTTC
.	TRBV28	TRBJ2-7	.	12	CASSPRQDEQYF	TGTGCCAGCAGTCCACGACAGGACGAGCAGTACTTC
.	TRBV5-5	TRBJ2-7	.	15	CASSLDSLQGGEQYF	TGTGCCAGCAGCTTGGATAGCCTTCAGGGGGGTGAGCAGTACTTC
.	TRBV5-1	TRBJ1-5	.	15	CASSLGGGYNQPQHF	TGCGCCAGCAGCTTGGGTGGAGGGTACAATCAGCCCCAGCATTTT
.	TRBV18	TRBJ1-2	.	13	CASSLGTNYGYTF	TGTGCCAGCTCACTGGGCACGAACTATGGCTACACCTTC
.	TRBV7-6	TRBJ1-1	.	20	CASSGQSFRGKNPGDTEAFF	TGTGCCAGCAGCGGGCAGTCGTTTAGGGGAAAAAATCCTGGGGACACTGAAGCTTTCTTT
.	TRBV5-1	TRBJ1-2	.	14	CASSLAREIYGYTF	TGCGCCAGCAGCTTGGCTCGGGAGATCTATGGCTACACCTTC
TRBD1	TRBV12-3/TRBV12-4	TRBJ1-2	.	13	CATQGQDRLGYTF	TGTGCTACCCAAGGACAGGATCGTCTTGGCTACACCTTC
.	TRBV27	TRBJ1-1	.	13	CASRLAGSTEAFF	TGTGCCAGCAGACTAGCGGGGTCCACTGAAGCTTTCTTT
.	TRBV5-8	TRBJ1-5	.	12	CASSWGVQPQHF	TGTGCCAGCTCCTGGGGGGTCCAGCCCCAGCATTTT
.	TRBV2	TRBJ1-5	.	15	CASSEDLINNQPQHF	TGTGCCAGCAGTGAAGATCTAATCAACAATCAGCCCCAGCATTTT
TRBD1	TRBV18	TRBJ1-1	.	14	CASSQQGAHTEAFF	TGTGCCAGCTCACAACAGGGGGCACACACTGAAGCTTTCTTT
TRBD2	TRBV5-4	TRBJ2-5	.	15	CASSLGGRADQTQYF	TGTGCCAGCAGCTTGGGCGGGAGGGCCGACCAGACCCAGTACTTC